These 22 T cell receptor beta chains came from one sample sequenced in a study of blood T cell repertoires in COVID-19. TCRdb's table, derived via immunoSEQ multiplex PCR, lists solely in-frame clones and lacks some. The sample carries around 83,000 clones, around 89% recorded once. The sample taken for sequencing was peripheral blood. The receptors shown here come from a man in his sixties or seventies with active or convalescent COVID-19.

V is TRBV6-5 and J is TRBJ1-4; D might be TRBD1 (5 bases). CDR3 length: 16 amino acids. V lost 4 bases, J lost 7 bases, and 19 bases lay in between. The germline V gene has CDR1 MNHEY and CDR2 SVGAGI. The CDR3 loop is CASSFRGGVGGEKLFF. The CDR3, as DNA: TGTGCCAGCAGTTTTCGTGGAGGGGTCGGAGGTGAAAAACTGTTTTTT.

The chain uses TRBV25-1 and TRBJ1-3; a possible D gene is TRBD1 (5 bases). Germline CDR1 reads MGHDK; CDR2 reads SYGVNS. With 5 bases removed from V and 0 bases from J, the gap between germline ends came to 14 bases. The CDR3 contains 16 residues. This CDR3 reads CASSLGGIDSGNTIYF. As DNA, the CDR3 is TGTGCCAGCAGTCTGGGGGGGATCGACTCTGGAAACACCATATATTTT.

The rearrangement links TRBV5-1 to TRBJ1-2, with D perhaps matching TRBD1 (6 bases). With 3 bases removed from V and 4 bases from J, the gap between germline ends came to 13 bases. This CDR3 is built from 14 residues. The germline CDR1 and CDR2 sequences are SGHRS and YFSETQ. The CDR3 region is CASSSGDESYGYTF. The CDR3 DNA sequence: TGCGCCAGCAGCTCAGGGGACGAGAGCTATGGCTACACCTTC.

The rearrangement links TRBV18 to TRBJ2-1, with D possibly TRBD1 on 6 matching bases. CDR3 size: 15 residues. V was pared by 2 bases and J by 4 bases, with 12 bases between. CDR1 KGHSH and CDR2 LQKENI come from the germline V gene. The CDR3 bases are TGTGCCAGCTCACCAGTAATGGGGGCGTACAATGAGCAGTTCTTC. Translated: CASSPVMGAYNEQFF.

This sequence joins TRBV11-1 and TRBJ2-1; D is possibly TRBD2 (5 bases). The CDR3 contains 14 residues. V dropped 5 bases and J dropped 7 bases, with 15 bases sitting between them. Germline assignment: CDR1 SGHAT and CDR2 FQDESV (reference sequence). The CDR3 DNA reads TGTGCCAGCAGCCCTCTGGGAGAGCTGAATGAGCAGTTCTTC. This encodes CASSPLGELNEQFF. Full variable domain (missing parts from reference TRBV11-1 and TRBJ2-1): EAEVAQSPRYKITEKSQAVAFWCDPISGHATLYWYRQILGQGPELLVQFQDESVVDDSQLPKDRFSAERLKGVDSTLKIQPAELGDSAMYLCASSPLGELNEQFFGPGTRLTVL.

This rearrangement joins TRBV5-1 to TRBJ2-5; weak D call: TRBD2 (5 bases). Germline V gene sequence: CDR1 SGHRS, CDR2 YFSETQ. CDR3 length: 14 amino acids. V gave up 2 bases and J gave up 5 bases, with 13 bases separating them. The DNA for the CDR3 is TGCGCCAGCAGCTTCGACCTGCGAGGGGAGACCCAGTACTTC. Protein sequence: CASSFDLRGETQYF. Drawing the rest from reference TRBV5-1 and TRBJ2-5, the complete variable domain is KAGVTQTPRYLIKTRGQQVTLSCSPISGHRSVSWYQQTPGQGLQFLFEYFSETQRNKGNFPGRFSGRQFSNSRSEMNVSTLELGDSALYLCASSFDLRGETQYFGPGTRLLVL.

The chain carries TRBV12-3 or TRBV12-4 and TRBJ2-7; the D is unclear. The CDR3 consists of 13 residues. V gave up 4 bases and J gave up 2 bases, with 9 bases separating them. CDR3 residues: CASSWAQTYEQYF. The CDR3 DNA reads TGTGCCAGCAGTTGGGCGCAAACCTACGAGCAGTACTTC.

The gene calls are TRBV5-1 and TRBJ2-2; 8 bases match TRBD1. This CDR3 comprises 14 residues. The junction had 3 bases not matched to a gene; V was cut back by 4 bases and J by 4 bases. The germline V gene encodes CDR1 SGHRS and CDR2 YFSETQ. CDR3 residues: CASSHGQGTGELFF. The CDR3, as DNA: TGCGCCAGCAGCCACGGACAGGGCACCGGGGAGCTGTTTTTT.

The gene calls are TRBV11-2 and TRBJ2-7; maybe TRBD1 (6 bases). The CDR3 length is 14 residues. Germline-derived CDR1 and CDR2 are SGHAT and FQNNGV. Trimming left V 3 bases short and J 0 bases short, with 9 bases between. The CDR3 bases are TGTGCCAGCAGCTTTCAGGGGAACTCCTACGAGCAGTACTTC. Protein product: CASSFQGNSYEQYF.

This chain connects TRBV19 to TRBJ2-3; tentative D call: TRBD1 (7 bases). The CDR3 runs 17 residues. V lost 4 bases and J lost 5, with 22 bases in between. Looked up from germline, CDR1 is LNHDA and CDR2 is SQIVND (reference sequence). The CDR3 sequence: CASSTFSGRGERDTQYF. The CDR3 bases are TGTGCCAGTAGTACCTTTTCGGGCAGGGGGGAACGAGATACGCAGTATTTT.

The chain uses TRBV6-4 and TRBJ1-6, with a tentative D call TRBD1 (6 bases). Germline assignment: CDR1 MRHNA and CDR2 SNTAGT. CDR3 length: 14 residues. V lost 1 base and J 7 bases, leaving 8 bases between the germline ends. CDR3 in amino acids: CASSDYRENSPLHF. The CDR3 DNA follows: TGTGCCAGCAGTGACTACAGGGAAAATTCACCCCTCCACTTT.

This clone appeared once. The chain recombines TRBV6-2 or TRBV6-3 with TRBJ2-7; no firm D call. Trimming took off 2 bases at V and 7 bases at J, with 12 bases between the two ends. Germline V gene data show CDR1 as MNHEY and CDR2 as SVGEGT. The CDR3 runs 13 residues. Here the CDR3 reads CASSYISYGEQYF. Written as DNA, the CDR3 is TGTGCCAGCAGTTACATTAGCTACGGAGAGCAGTACTTC.

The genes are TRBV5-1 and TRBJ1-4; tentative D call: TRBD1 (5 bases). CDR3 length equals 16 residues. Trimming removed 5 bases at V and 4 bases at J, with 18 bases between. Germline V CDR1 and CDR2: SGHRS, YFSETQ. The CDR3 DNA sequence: TGCGCCAGCAGTCCGGGACTTACTTCTAGTAATGAAAAACTGTTTTTT. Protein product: CASSPGLTSSNEKLFF.

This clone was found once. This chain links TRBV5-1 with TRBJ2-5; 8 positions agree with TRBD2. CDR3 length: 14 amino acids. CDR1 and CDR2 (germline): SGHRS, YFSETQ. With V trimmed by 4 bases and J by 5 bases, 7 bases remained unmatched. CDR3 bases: TGCGCCAGCAGCCCGGCGGGGGGCTGGGAGACCCAGTACTTC. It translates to CASSPAGGWETQYF.

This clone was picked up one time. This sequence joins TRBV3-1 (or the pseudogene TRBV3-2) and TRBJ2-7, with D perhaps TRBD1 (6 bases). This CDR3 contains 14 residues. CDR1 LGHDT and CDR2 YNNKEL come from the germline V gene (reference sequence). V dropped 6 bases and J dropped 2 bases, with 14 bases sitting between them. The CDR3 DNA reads TGTGCCAGCAGTAGGGGGAGCAAGGCCTACGAGCAGTACTTC. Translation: CASSRGSKAYEQYF.

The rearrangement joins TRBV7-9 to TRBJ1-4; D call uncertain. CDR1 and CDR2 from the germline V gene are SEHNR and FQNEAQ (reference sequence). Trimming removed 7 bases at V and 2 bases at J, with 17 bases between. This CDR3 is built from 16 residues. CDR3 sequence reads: CASTEGFGGTNEKLFF. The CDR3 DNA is TGTGCCAGCACTGAAGGGTTCGGAGGGACTAATGAAAAACTGTTTTTT. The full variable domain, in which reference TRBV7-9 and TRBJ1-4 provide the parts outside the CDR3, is DTGVSQNPRHKITKRGQNVTFRCDPISEHNRLYWYRQTLGQGPEFLTYFQNEAQLEKSRLLSDRFSAERPKGSFSTLEIQRTEQGDSAMYLCASTEGFGGTNEKLFFGSGTQLSVL.

This CDR3 reads CASSFPGGYGYTF. The CDR3 DNA sequence: TGTGCCAGCAGTTTTCCAGGGGGCTATGGCTACACCTTC. V gene TRBV28 combines with J gene TRBJ1-2; 7 bases line up with TRBD1. Germline V lookup: CDR1 MDHEN, CDR2 SYDVKM. The CDR3 is 13 residues long. V was clipped by 3 bases and J by 4 bases; unmatched bases: 2.

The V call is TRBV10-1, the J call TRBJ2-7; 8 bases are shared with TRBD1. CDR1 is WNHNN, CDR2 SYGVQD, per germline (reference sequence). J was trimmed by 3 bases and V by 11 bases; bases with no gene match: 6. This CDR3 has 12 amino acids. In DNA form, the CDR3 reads TGCGCCCCAGAGGACAGGGTCTACGAGCAGTACTTC. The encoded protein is CAPEDRVYEQYF.

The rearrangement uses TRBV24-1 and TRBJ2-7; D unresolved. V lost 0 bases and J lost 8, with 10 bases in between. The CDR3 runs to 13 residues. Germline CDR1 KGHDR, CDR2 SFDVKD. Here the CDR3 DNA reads TGTGCCACCAGTGATTTGAAGGCGACTCAGCAGTACTTC. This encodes CATSDLKATQQYF.

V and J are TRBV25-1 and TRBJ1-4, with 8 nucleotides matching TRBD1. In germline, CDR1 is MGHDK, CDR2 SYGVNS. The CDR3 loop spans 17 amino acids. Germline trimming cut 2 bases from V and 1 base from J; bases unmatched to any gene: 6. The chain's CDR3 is CASSEVAGGGTNEKLFF. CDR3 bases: TGTGCCAGCAGTGAAGTGGCAGGGGGCGGAACTAATGAAAAACTGTTTTTT.

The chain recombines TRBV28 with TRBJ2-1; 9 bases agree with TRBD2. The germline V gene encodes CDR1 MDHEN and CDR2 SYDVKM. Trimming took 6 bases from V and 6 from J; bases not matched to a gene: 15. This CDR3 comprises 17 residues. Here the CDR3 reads CASRMTSGIARGNEQFF. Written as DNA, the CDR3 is TGTGCCAGCAGAATGACTAGCGGTATAGCTCGGGGCAATGAGCAGTTCTTC.

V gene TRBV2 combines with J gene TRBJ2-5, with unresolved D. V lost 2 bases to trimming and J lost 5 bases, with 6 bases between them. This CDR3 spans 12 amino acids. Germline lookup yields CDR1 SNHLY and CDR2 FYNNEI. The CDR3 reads CASSEQRETQYF. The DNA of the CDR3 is TGTGCCAGCAGTGAACAACGGGAGACCCAGTACTTC.